The following is a TCR beta chain sequence with its context. Its antigen is not known. The record originates from a study of OX40 agonist ivuxolimab in advanced cancers. At the level of the study: The dose-escalation group included hepatocellular carcinoma, melanoma, renal cell carcinoma and head and neck cancer. Study findings and constraints: Expanded clones were, on average, more numerous among CD8+ T cells than CD4+.

The CDR3 totals 13 residues. Trimming took off 2 bases at V and 1 base at J, with 5 bases between the two ends. Germline lookup yields CDR1 LNHDA and CDR2 SQIVND (reference sequence). Sequencing used immunoSEQ multiplex PCR; TCRdb keeps in-frame clones, though not all of them. This table has about 40,000 clones, under 90% appearing once. The source of this sequence is an adult with an advanced solid tumor such as melanoma, head and neck, liver or kidney cancer. This chain joins TRBV19 and TRBJ1-1, with a possible D match to TRBD1 (5 bases). The input for sequencing was CD4+ or CD8+ T cells sorted from blood, taken in a trial of the OX40 agonist ivuxolimab. As DNA, the CDR3 is TGTGCCAGTAGTATACAGGGGAACACTGAAGCTTTCTTT. Amino acids: CASSIQGNTEAFF.